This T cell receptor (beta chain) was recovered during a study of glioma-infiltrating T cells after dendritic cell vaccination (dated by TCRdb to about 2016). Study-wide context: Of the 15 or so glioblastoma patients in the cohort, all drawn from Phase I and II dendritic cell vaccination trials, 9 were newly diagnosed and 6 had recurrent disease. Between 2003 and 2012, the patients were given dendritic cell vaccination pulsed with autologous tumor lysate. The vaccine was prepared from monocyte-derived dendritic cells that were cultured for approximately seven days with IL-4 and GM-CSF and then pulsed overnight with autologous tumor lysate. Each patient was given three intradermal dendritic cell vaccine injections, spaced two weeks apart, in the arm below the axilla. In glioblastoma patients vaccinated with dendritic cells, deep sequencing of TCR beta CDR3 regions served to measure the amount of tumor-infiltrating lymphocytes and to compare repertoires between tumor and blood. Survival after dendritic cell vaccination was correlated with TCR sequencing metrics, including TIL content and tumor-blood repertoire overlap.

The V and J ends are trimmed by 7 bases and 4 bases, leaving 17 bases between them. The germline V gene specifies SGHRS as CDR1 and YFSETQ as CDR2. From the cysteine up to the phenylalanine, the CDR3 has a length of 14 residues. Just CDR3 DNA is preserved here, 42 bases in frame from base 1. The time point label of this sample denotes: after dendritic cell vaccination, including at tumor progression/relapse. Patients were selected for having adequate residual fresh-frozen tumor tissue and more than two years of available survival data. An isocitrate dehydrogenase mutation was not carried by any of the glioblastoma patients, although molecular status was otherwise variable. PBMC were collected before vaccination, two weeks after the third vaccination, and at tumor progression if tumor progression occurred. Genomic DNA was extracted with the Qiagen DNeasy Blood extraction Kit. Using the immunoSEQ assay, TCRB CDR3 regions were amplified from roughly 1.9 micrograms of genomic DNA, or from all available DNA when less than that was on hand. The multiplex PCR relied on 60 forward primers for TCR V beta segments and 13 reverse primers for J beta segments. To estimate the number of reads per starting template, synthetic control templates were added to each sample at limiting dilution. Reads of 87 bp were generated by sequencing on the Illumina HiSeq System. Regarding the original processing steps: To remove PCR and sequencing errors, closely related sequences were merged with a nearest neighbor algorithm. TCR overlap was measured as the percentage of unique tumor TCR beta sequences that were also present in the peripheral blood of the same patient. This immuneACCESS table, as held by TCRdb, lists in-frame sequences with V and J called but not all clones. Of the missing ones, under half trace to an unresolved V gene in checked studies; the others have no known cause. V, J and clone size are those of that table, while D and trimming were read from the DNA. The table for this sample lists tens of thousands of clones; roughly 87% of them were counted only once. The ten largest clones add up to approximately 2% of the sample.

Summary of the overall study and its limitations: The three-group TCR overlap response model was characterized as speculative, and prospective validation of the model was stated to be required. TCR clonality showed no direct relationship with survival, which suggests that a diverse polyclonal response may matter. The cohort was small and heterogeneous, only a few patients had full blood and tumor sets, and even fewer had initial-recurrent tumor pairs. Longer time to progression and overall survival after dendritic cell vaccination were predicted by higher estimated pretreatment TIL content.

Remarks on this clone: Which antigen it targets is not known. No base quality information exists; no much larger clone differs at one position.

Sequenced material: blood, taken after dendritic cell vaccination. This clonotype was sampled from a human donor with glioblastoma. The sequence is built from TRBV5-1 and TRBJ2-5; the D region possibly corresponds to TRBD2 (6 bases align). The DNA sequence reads TGCGCCAGCGCATTTTTTGGAGGGACAGAGACCCAGTACTTC. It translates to CASAFFGGTETQYF.